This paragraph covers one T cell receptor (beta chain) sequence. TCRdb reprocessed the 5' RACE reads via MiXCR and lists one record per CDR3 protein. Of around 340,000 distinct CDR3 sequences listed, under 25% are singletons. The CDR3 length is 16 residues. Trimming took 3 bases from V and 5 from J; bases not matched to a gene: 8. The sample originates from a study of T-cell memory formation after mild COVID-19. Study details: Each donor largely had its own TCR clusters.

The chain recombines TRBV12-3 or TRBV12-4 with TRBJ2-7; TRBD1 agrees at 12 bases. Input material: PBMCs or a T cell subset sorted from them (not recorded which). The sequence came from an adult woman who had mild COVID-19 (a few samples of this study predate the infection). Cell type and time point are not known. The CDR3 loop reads CASSFGGGTGGHEQYF. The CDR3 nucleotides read TGTGCCAGCAGTTTCGGGGGAGGGACAGGGGGCCACGAGCAGTACTTC.